This TCR beta chain stems from a study of long-term antiretroviral therapy in people with HIV. Study-wide findings and caveats: The clones with expansion before ART were dominant in the repertoire at all time points.

A v3.0 immunoSEQ assay was performed at survey level. Sequencing targeted roughly 40,000-55,000 T-cell genomes per sample. Assay: immunoSEQ multiplex PCR; the TCRdb copy retains only in-frame clones and omits some. The sample holds 42,000 or so clones, about 90% seen once. This clone appeared once. What it recognizes is unknown. Treated in the United States were all of the participants with HIV. Cryopreserved PBMC samples of about 1-11 million cells were used for DNA extraction. CDR3 length equals 13 residues. Looked up from germline, CDR1 is MNHEY and CDR2 is SMNVEV (reference sequence). V lost 5 bases and J lost 8; bases outside the gene matches: 4.

This sequence joins TRBV27 and TRBJ2-1, with 9 nucleotides matching TRBD2. The material sequenced was unsorted PBMCs, taken 1.2 years after starting antiretroviral therapy. The receptor comes from a woman between 45 and 60 years old with HIV. The DNA for the CDR3 is TGTGCCAGCAGTCTAGCGGGGAGGGATGAGCAGTTCTTC. Its protein product is CASSLAGRDEQFF.